The TCR beta chain under discussion was sequenced for a study of CD8+CD57+ T cells in acquired aplastic anemia. Study-wide results and limits: There were about 27 CD8+ CDR3 sequences that occurred in both patients and controls.

This CDR3 spans 16 amino acids. Deletions cut 0 bases from V and 4 bases from J, with 16 bases between. Germline V gene lookup returns CDR1 LNHNV and CDR2 YYDKDF (reference sequence). TCR beta VDJ combinations and CDR3 sequences were profiled from genomic DNA. TCRdb called the reads again in MiXCR, with one record for every CDR3 protein. The profile shows around 160,000 distinct CDR3 sequences, around 48% of them singletons. About this clonotype itself: The target antigen is unknown.

CD8+CD57+ cell expansion, shown by flow cytometry, had occurred in the patients selected for sequencing. All patients had severe acquired aplastic anemia. The blood sampling took place in patients who had so far received no therapy. The chain links TRBV15 to TRBJ2-7, with D perhaps TRBD1 or TRBD2 (5 bases each). The sequencing input was sorted CD4+, CD8+, or CD8+CD57+ T cells (not recorded which) from PBMCs. The clonotype comes from a human donor with aplastic anemia. CDR3 sequence: CATSRDPREAVYEQYF. The CDR3 DNA follows: TGTGCCACCAGCAGAGATCCCAGGGAAGCGGTGTACGAGCAGTACTTC.